This TCR beta chain was retrieved from a study of CD8 T cells in ankylosing spondylitis. This clonotype was seen repeatedly, ten times or more. Its antigen is unknown. Molecular-barcoded quantitative 5'-RACE produced these TCR beta libraries. TCRdb called the 5' RACE reads again in MiXCR, with one record for every CDR3 protein. The sample has under 250,000 distinct CDR3 sequences, over 7% seen once; the top ten hold 4.5% to 5%. The study, taken as a whole, reports: Peripheral blood held disease-linked clones only at relatively low frequency, and these were CD8+. Clones linked to disease were reported to show significant enrichment in matched ankylosing spondylitis synovial fluid. About 8 highly homologous variants made up a TCR beta motif, and this motif appeared characteristic of ankylosing spondylitis blood.

The germline CDR1 and CDR2 sequences are MNHNS and SASEGT. CDR3 length: 15 residues. V lost 4 bases to trimming and J lost 5 bases; unmatched junction nucleotides: 8. Sequencing was performed on blood, either unsorted or a sorted T cell fraction (not recorded which). The receptor comes from a female donor with ankylosing spondylitis or in good health (not recorded which). The chain has TRBV6-1 and TRBJ2-7, with 10 bases that match TRBD1. The CDR3, as DNA: TGTGCCAGCAGTGCCCTCCGGGACAGGGGAAACGAGCAGTACTTC. Its protein product is CASSALRDRGNEQYF.